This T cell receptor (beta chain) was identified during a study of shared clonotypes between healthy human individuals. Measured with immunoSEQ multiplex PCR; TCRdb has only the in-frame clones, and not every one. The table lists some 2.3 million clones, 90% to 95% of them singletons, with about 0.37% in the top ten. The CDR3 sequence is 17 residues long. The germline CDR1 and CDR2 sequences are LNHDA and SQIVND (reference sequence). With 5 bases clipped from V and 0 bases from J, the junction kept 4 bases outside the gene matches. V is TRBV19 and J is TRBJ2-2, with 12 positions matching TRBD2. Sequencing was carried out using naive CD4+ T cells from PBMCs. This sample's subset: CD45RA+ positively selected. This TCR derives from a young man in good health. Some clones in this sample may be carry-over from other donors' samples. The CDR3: CASSYRLAGANTGELFF. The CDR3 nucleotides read TGTGCCAGTAGTTACCGACTAGCGGGAGCGAACACCGGGGAGCTGTTTTTT.